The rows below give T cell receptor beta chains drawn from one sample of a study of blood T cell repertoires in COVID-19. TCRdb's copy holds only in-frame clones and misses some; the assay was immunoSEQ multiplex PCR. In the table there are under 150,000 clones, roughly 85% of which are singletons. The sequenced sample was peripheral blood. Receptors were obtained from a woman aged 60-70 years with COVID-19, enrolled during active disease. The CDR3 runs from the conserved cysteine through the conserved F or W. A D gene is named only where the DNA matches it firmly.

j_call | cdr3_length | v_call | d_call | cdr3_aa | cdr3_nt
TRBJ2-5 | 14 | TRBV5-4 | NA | CASSLTGVVETQYF | TGTGCCAGCAGCTTGACGGGGGTTGTGGAGACCCAGTACTTC
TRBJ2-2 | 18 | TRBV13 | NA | CASSLGKGGQENTGELFF | TGTGCCAGCAGCTTAGGCAAGGGGGGGCAGGAGAACACCGGGGAGCTGTTTTTT
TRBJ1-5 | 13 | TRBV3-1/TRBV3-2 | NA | CASSQQLVQPQHF | TGTGCCAGCAGCCAACAACTGGTTCAGCCCCAGCATTTT
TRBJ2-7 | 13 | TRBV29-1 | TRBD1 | CSVLGTGRNEQYF | TGCAGCGTCCTCGGGACAGGGAGGAACGAGCAGTACTTC
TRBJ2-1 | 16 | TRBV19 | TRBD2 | CASSLLAGGSYNEQFF | TGTGCCAGTAGTTTATTAGCGGGGGGGTCGTACAATGAGCAGTTCTTC
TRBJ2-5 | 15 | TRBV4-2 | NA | CASSQGLGARETQYF | TGTGCCAGCAGCCAAGGTCTGGGGGCGAGGGAGACCCAGTACTTC
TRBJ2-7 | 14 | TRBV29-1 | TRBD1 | CSVRDRGGDYEQYF | TGCAGCGTGAGGGACAGGGGAGGAGACTACGAGCAGTACTTC
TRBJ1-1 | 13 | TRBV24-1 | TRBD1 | CATRDRGLTEAFF | TGTGCCACCAGGGACAGGGGGCTCACTGAAGCTTTCTTT
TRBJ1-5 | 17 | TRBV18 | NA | CASSPPSVSPGNQPQHF | TGTGCCAGCTCACCACCTTCCGTATCGCCGGGCAATCAGCCCCAGCATTTT
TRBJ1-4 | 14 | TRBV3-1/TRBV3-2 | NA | CASSKQVIGEKLFF | TGTGCCAGCAGCAAACAGGTTATAGGTGAAAAACTGTTTTTT